This TCR beta chain came from a study of tumor-infiltrating lymphocytes in localized non-small cell lung cancer. In the case of this clone: Its antigen is undetermined.

Study-level points and caveats: TCR sequencing covered a subset of patients with enough tissue.

TCRdb's copy holds only in-frame clones and misses some; the assay was immunoSEQ multiplex PCR. The sample contains roughly 10,000 clones, about 80% of which appear only once. The sequence derives from a human donor with non-small cell lung cancer. The specimen sequenced was uninvolved lung tissue not adjacent to the tumor.

The CDR3 DNA reads TGTGCCAGCAGCCCCAAGGAAAGTAGCGCCAATCAGCCCCAGCATTTT. Protein product: CASSPKESSANQPQHF. This chain uses TRBV7-8 with TRBJ1-5, with no clear D. V lost 5 bases and J lost 3, with 17 bases in between. This CDR3 has 16 amino acids. CDR1 and CDR2 (germline): SGHVS, FQNEAQ.